The 22 T cell receptor beta chains in this list originate from one sample, sequenced in a study of blood T cell repertoires in COVID-19. Sequencing was performed with immunoSEQ multiplex PCR; in TCRdb, only in-frame clones are kept and a portion is missing. The sample holds more than 60,000 clones; nearly 85% are singletons and the top ten take about two fifths. What was sequenced was peripheral blood. These receptors all stem from a human donor in a cohort sampled during active COVID-19.

V is TRBV15 and J is TRBJ2-2; 7 nucleotides agree with TRBD1. V was pared by 2 bases and J by 3 bases, with 6 bases of the junction left unmatched. The germline V gene has CDR1 LNHNV and CDR2 YYDKDF (reference sequence). The CDR3 is made up of 16 amino acids. The CDR3 nucleotides are TGTGCCACCAGCAGACATACAGGGGTAGACACCGGGGAGCTGTTTTTT. Translated: CATSRHTGVDTGELFF.

The chain links TRBV5-5 to TRBJ1-1; 8 bases are a match to TRBD1. Trimming took 6 bases from V and 1 from J; bases not matched to a gene: 5. The CDR3 spans 14 residues. Germline CDR1 reads SGHKS; CDR2 reads YYEKEE (reference sequence). CDR3 nucleotide sequence: TGTGCCAGCACCATGACAGGGGAGAACACTGAAGCTTTCTTT. This sequence encodes CASTMTGENTEAFF.

The rearrangement uses TRBV15 and TRBJ1-2; D gene uncertain. V was shortened by 0 bases and J by 0 bases, with 17 bases between the two germline ends. The CDR3 has 18 residues. The germline V gene has CDR1 LNHNV and CDR2 YYDKDF (reference sequence). DNA of the CDR3: TGTGCCACCAGCAGAGATCTCCCCGAGGGTCGGGCTAACTATGGCTACACCTTC. This codes for CATSRDLPEGRANYGYTF.

The chain is built from TRBV19 and TRBJ1-1; a weak D match, TRBD1 (5 bases). The CDR3 covers 14 residues. The ends were cut back, 2 bases at V and 3 bases at J, with 10 bases in the middle. The germline CDR1 and CDR2 sequences are LNHDA and SQIVND (reference sequence). CDR3 in amino acids: CASSIRGMYTEAFF. In DNA form, the CDR3 reads TGTGCCAGTAGTATACGGGGGATGTACACTGAAGCTTTCTTT.

V usage is TRBV9 and J usage is TRBJ1-1, with 7 nucleotides matching TRBD1. V lost 3 bases and J lost 5; bases outside the gene matches: 7. Germline V gives CDR1 SGDLS, CDR2 YYNGEE. The CDR3 totals 14 residues. CDR3 DNA: TGTGCCAGCAGCGCGGGACAGAGGGAGACTGAAGCTTTCTTT. Amino acid sequence: CASSAGQRETEAFF. Combining the CDR3 with reference TRBV9 and TRBJ1-1 gives the whole variable domain DSGVTQTPKHLITATGQRVTLRCSPRSGDLSVYWYQQSLDQGLQFLIQYYNGEERAKGNILERFSAQQFPDLHSELNLSSLELGDSALYFCASSAGQRETEAFFGQGTRLTVV.

The gene calls are TRBV24-1 and TRBJ1-5, with TRBD1 matching 10 bases. Germline lookup yields CDR1 KGHDR and CDR2 SFDVKD. J lost 1 base, V lost 12 bases, and 8 bases had no gene match. The CDR3 consists of 15 residues. CDR3 sequence: CASSGTGASNQPQHF. Here the CDR3 DNA reads TGTGCCTCTTCCGGGACAGGGGCCAGCAATCAGCCCCAGCATTTT.

In its sample, this clone was seen once. V gene TRBV30 combines with J gene TRBJ2-5; possible D gene TRBD2, 6 bases. The germline CDR1 and CDR2 sequences are GTSNPN and SVGIG (reference sequence). This CDR3 region has 11 residues. Deletions cut 6 bases from V and 6 bases from J, with 11 bases between. CDR3 bases: TGTGCCTGCGGGGGTGGGAAGACCCAGTACTTC. Protein: CACGGGKTQYF.

The sample holds one count of this clone. The chain couples TRBV6-4 to TRBJ1-1; perhaps TRBD1 as D (5 bases). CDR1 is MRHNA and CDR2 is SNTAGT in the germline V gene. The CDR3 length is 13 residues. V dropped 5 bases and J dropped 1 base, with 8 bases sitting between them. The CDR3 region is CASSSDRNTEAFF. The DNA of the CDR3 is TGTGCCAGCAGTTCCGACAGGAACACTGAAGCTTTCTTT.

The J gene is TRBJ2-3, the V gene TRBV4-1; 12 bases fit TRBD2. In germline, CDR1 is MGHRA, CDR2 YSYEKL. V lost 5 bases to trimming and J lost 4 bases; unmatched junction nucleotides: 7. The CDR3 covers 16 residues. The CDR3 DNA sequence: TGCGCCAGCAGCAGGGGGACTAGCGGGTTCCCAGATACGCAGTATTTT. It encodes CASSRGTSGFPDTQYF.

This chain joins TRBV30 and TRBJ2-2, with TRBD1 identical over 7 bases. This CDR3 spans 15 amino acids. Trimming cost V 4 bases and J 7 bases; bases outside gene matches: 12. The germline CDR1 and CDR2 sequences are GTSNPN and SVGIG (reference sequence). CDR3 DNA: TGTGCCTGGACCCGGACAGGCATCGCGGGCGGGGAGCTGTTTTTT. It encodes CAWTRTGIAGGELFF.

The chain uses TRBV6-2 or TRBV6-3 and TRBJ1-2; a possible D gene is TRBD1 (5 bases). Trimming removed 6 bases at V and 0 bases at J, with 17 bases between. CDR1 MNHEY and CDR2 SVGEGT come from the germline V gene. The CDR3 is made up of 16 amino acids. The CDR3: CASSLRAGPTNYGYTF. The CDR3 nucleotides are TGTGCCAGCAGCCTAAGGGCAGGGCCAACTAACTATGGCTACACCTTC.

The V and J genes are TRBV19 and TRBJ1-2; D not certain. Trimming stripped 3 bases from V and 4 bases from J, with 12 bases between. The germline V gene encodes CDR1 LNHDA and CDR2 SQIVND (reference sequence). This CDR3 has 14 residues. The CDR3 loop is CASSIVGVGYGYTF. For the CDR3, the DNA is TGTGCCAGTAGTATTGTGGGAGTTGGCTATGGCTACACCTTC.

In nucleotides, the CDR3 is TGCGCCAGCAGCGCTGGGGCAGGGAAAGGCCAAGAGACCCAGTACTTC. It yields the protein CASSAGAGKGQETQYF. V gene TRBV10-1 combines with J gene TRBJ2-5; TRBD1 is a possible D gene (5 bases). The CDR3 runs 16 residues. V lost 6 bases, J lost 1 base, and 18 bases lay in between. CDR1 and CDR2 from the germline V gene are WNHNN and SYGVQD (reference sequence).

The chain recombines TRBV11-2 with TRBJ2-1; 9 bases are shared with TRBD2. Unmatched junction bases numbered 6, after V lost 2 bases and J lost 7 bases. CDR1 is SGHAT, CDR2 FQNNGV, per germline. The CDR3 has 15 amino acids. In DNA form, the CDR3 reads TGTGCCAGCAGCTTAAGGCTAGCGGGAACGAATGAGCAGTTCTTC. Residues: CASSLRLAGTNEQFF.

Here the CDR3 DNA reads TGTGCCACCTTGCAATTTTATGACAGGGTCGGTTCAGGCCGAACTGAAGCTTTCTTT. Translating gives CATLQFYDRVGSGRTEAFF. This chain uses TRBV15 with TRBJ1-1, with 7 bases lining up with TRBD1. CDR3 length: 19 residues. CDR1 and CDR2 from the germline V gene are LNHNV and YYDKDF (reference sequence). The trim removed 8 bases at V and 5 bases at J, leaving 26 bases unmatched.

This clone was observed a handful of times. The chain carries TRBV28 and TRBJ2-2; a possible D gene is TRBD2 (6 bases). Germline CDR1 MDHEN, CDR2 SYDVKM. Trimming took off 2 bases at V and 4 bases at J, with 14 bases between the two ends. The length of the CDR3 is 16 residues. The CDR3 sequence is CASSLSGSQGTGELFF. As DNA, the CDR3 is TGTGCCAGCAGTTTAAGCGGGTCTCAGGGCACCGGGGAGCTGTTTTTT.

This clone was seen once. The J gene is TRBJ1-2, the V gene TRBV5-1; 10 nucleotides line up with TRBD1. The CDR3 has 14 residues. The V segment lost 4 bases and the J segment 5 bases; nucleotides outside the gene matches: 5. Germline V gives CDR1 SGHRS, CDR2 YFSETQ. The CDR3 DNA reads TGCGCCAGCAGCCCAGCGGGACAGGGGTATGGCTACACCTTC. It specifies CASSPAGQGYGYTF. Looking up the rest from reference TRBV5-1 and TRBJ1-2 gives the full variable domain: KAGVTQTPRYLIKTRGQQVTLSCSPISGHRSVSWYQQTPGQGLQFLFEYFSETQRNKGNFPGRFSGRQFSNSRSEMNVSTLELGDSALYLCASSPAGQGYGYTFGSGTRLTVV.

J is TRBJ1-2 and V is TRBV18, with 11 bases aligning to TRBD1. The CDR3 has 14 residues. Germline values: CDR1 KGHSH, CDR2 LQKENI. V lost 3 bases to trimming and J lost 8 bases; unmatched junction nucleotides: 5. CDR3 nucleotide sequence: TGTGCCAGCTCACCTGGACAGGGGGCGTTGGGCTACACCTTC. Protein product: CASSPGQGALGYTF.

This chain uses TRBV5-1 with TRBJ2-1; 7 positions agree with TRBD1. The germline V gene encodes CDR1 SGHRS and CDR2 YFSETQ. CDR3 length: 15 amino acids. Trimming cost V 0 bases and J 4 bases; bases outside gene matches: 4. The DNA for the CDR3 is TGCGCCAGCAGCTTGGGTGAGGGGGCGTACAATGAGCAGTTCTTC. This sequence encodes CASSLGEGAYNEQFF.

The chain carries TRBV28 and TRBJ2-1; TRBD1 aligns across 7 bases. Germline V CDR1 and CDR2: MDHEN, SYDVKM. This CDR3 comprises 13 residues. The J segment lost 6 bases and the V segment lost 2 bases, leaving 1 base of the junction unmatched. CDR3 coding DNA: TGTGCCAGCAGTTTAAGGGGGCCCAATGAGCAGTTCTTC. This codes for CASSLRGPNEQFF.

This clone was detected only a few times. The chain couples TRBV10-3 to TRBJ1-1; 8 bases agree with TRBD1. This CDR3 spans 15 amino acids. Losses at the gene ends were 0 bases for V and 1 base for J; bases not matched to a gene: 1. In germline, CDR1 is ENHRY, CDR2 SYGVKD. In DNA, the CDR3 is TGTGCCATCAGTGAGTCTACAGGGGGGAACACTGAAGCTTTCTTT. Translating it yields CAISESTGGNTEAFF.

This chain joins TRBV4-1 and TRBJ1-4; D may be TRBD1 (6 bases). V gave up 4 bases and J gave up 7 bases, with 19 bases separating them. The CDR3 runs 16 residues. Germline V gene data show CDR1 as MGHRA and CDR2 as YSYEKL. The chain's CDR3 is CASSPGPRQGREKLFF. The CDR3 nucleotides are TGCGCCAGCAGCCCGGGGCCGAGGCAGGGGCGTGAAAAACTGTTTTTT.